This TCR beta chain originates from a study of blood T cell repertoires in COVID-19. About the research overall: PBMCs, B-cell-depleted T cells, or T cells were the source of the cDNA or gDNA that made up the material.

Using immunoSEQ multiplex PCR, the repertoire was profiled, and TCRdb retains in-frame clones only, with some absent. Among under 150,000 clones listed, about 80% were seen once. The clonotype originates from a human donor in a cohort sampled during active COVID-19. The sequencing input was peripheral blood.

This chain's CDR3 is CASTPDRGRTGELFF. The CDR3 nucleotides read TGTGCCAGCACCCCCGACAGGGGGCGTACCGGGGAGCTGTTTTTT. The genes are TRBV7-9 and TRBJ2-2; 10 bases map to TRBD1. The J segment lost 5 bases and the V segment lost 7 bases, leaving 7 bases of the junction unmatched. There are 15 residues in the CDR3. The germline V gene has CDR1 SEHNR and CDR2 FQNEAQ (reference sequence).